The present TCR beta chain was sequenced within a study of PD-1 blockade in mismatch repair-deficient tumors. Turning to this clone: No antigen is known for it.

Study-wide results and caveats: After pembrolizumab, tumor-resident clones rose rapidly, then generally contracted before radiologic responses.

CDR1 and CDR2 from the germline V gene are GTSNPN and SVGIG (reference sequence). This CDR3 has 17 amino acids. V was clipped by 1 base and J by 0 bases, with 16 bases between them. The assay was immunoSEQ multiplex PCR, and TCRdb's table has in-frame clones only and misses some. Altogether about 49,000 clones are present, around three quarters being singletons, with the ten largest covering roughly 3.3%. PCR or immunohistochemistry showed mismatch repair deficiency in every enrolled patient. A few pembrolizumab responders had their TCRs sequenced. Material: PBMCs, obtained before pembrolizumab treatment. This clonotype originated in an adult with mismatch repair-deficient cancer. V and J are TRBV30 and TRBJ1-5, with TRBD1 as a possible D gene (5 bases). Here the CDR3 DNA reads TGTGCCTGGAGTGCCCGATGGGACGCCTTTAGCAATCAGCCCCAGCATTTT. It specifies CAWSARWDAFSNQPQHF.